This is a list of T cell receptor beta chains from one sample in a study of cytomegalovirus exposure and HLA in healthy donors. The method was immunoSEQ multiplex PCR; TCRdb's version includes in-frame clones alone and lacks a portion of them. The table records over 200,000 clones, around 73% of them present only once. Sequencing was carried out using PBMCs. The receptors originated from a male donor in good health and CMV-seronegative. Both conserved end residues are part of each CDR3. The order of the fields is D gene, V gene, J gene, clone size, CDR3 protein, CDR3 DNA. D genes are given only for firm matches. Not all rows give a size; the values are once, few, many and, for expanded clones, a class.

TRBD2	TRBV7-9	TRBJ2-5	once	CASTPGSGRTQETQYF	TGTGCCAGCACCCCAGGTAGCGGGAGGACCCAAGAGACCCAGTACTTC
TRBD2	TRBV5-1	TRBJ2-5	.	CASGRGQETQYF	TGCGCATCCGGGCGGGGGCAAGAGACCCAGTACTTC
.	TRBV6-4	TRBJ1-4	.	CASGPGGLLNEKLFF	TGTGCCAGCGGCCCGGGTGGTCTGCTTAATGAAAAACTGTTTTTT
.	TRBV4-1	TRBJ1-1	few	CASSHPTGKNTEAFF	TGCGCCAGCAGCCACCCGACAGGAAAGAACACTGAAGCTTTCTTT
TRBD2	TRBV14	TRBJ2-3	.	CASSLISGSVTDTQYF	TGTGCCAGCAGCCTCATTAGCGGGTCCGTCACAGATACGCAGTATTTT
TRBD2	TRBV5-6	TRBJ2-3	.	CASTPGREGLTDTQYF	TGTGCCAGCACCCCCGGTAGGGAGGGCCTGACAGATACGCAGTATTTT
.	TRBV18	TRBJ2-1	.	CASSPRASVSNEQFF	TGTGCCAGCTCACCCAGGGCTAGCGTTAGCAATGAGCAGTTCTTC
.	TRBV9	TRBJ1-1	.	CASSGRGTAKPNTEAFF	TGTGCCAGCAGCGGCAGGGGTACTGCTAAACCGAACACTGAAGCTTTCTTT
.	TRBV6-5	TRBJ2-2	.	CASSYAAGRNTGELFF	TGTGCCAGCAGTTACGCGGCGGGACGAAACACCGGGGAGCTGTTTTTT
.	TRBV6-5	TRBJ1-2	.	CASISGRNYGYTF	TGTGCCAGCATCTCAGGGAGGAACTATGGCTACACCTTC
.	TRBV6-5	TRBJ2-3	.	CASSYGGETDTQYF	TGTGCCAGCAGTTACGGAGGGGAAACAGATACGCAGTATTTT
.	TRBV6-4	TRBJ2-5	.	CASSDSGKETQYF	TGTGCCAGCAGTGACTCGGGCAAAGAGACCCAGTACTTC
TRBD1	TRBV28	TRBJ1-5	once	CASSFGPGQYQPQHF	TGTGCCAGCAGTTTCGGCCCGGGACAGTATCAGCCCCAGCATTTT
.	TRBV2	TRBJ1-1	few	CASSSRGTEAFF	TGTGCCAGCAGTTCTAGGGGGACTGAAGCTTTCTTT
TRBD1	TRBV2	TRBJ1-2	.	CASTLTSGQGNYGYTF	TGTGCCAGCACCCTTACGTCGGGACAGGGGAACTATGGCTATACCTTC
TRBD1	TRBV27	TRBJ2-2	.	CASSFQGVSTGELFF	TGTGCCAGCAGTTTCCAGGGGGTTAGCACCGGGGAGCTGTTTTTT
TRBD1	TRBV6-6	TRBJ1-1	few	CASSYPTGDVTEAFF	TGTGCCAGCAGTTACCCGACAGGGGATGTAACTGAAGCTTTCTTT
TRBD2	TRBV5-4	TRBJ2-5	.	CASSLWSAGGETQYF	TGTGCCAGCAGCTTATGGTCTGCGGGGGGAGAGACCCAGTACTTC
TRBD1	TRBV9	TRBJ1-3	once	CASSHTGTGGVVRAGNTIYF	TGTGCCAGCAGCCACACCGGGACAGGGGGGGTAGTGCGGGCTGGAAACACCATATATTTT
TRBD1	TRBV10-2	TRBJ1-5	.	CASSDTTGGQPQHF	TGCGCCAGCAGTGATACCACAGGGGGTCAGCCCCAGCATTTT
TRBD2	TRBV5-6	TRBJ2-3	.	CASSLWGGSADTQYF	TGTGCCAGCAGCTTGTGGGGCGGGAGCGCAGATACGCAGTATTTT
TRBD2	TRBV28	TRBJ2-3	.	CASEQPREGVDTQYF	TGTGCCAGCGAGCAACCGAGGGAGGGAGTAGATACGCAGTATTTT
.	TRBV7-9	TRBJ1-1	few	CASSTVNTEAFF	TGTGCCAGCAGCACAGTTAACACTGAAGCTTTCTTT
TRBD2	TRBV5-1	TRBJ2-7	.	CASSWPSSGSSYEQYF	TGCGCCAGCAGCTGGCCCTCTAGCGGGAGTAGCTACGAGCAGTACTTC
TRBD1	TRBV15	TRBJ1-2	.	CATSRRGQGAVGYTF	TGTGCCACCAGCAGGCGCGGACAGGGGGCTGTCGGCTACACCTTC
TRBD1	TRBV10-3	TRBJ1-2	few	CAISEARGGYTF	TGTGCCATCAGTGAGGCCAGGGGGGGCTACACCTTC
.	TRBV6-4	TRBJ2-3	.	CASSENYLEGDTQYF	TGTGCCAGCAGTGAGAACTATCTGGAGGGGGATACGCAGTATTTT
TRBD1	TRBV2	TRBJ1-2	.	CASGGQPNYGYTF	TGTGCCAGTGGGGGACAGCCTAACTATGGCTACACCTTC
TRBD2	TRBV11-2	TRBJ2-7	few	CASSPPLAGATYEQYF	TGTGCCAGCAGCCCTCCCCTAGCGGGGGCAACCTACGAGCAGTACTTC
.	TRBV9	TRBJ2-1	.	CASSVGTESYNEQFF	TGTGCCAGCAGCGTAGGGACAGAGAGTTACAATGAGCAGTTCTTC
TRBD1	TRBV6-5	TRBJ1-3	.	CASSFRDREGYTIYF	TGTGCCAGCAGTTTCCGGGACAGGGAAGGTTACACCATATATTTT
TRBD1	TRBV6-5	TRBJ2-7	.	CASSPGGEQYF	TGTGCCAGCAGCCCAGGGGGAGAGCAGTACTTC
TRBD2	TRBV30	TRBJ2-7	.	CAWRRTSGRISYEQYF	TGTGCCTGGAGGAGGACTAGCGGGAGGATCTCCTACGAGCAGTACTTC
TRBD1	TRBV6-6	TRBJ2-7	.	CASSPKGQGAHEQYF	TGTGCCAGCAGTCCAAAGGGACAGGGGGCACACGAGCAGTACTTC
TRBD2	TRBV5-1	TRBJ2-6	.	CASSLLAGDYSGANVLTF	TGCGCCAGCAGCTTACTAGCGGGAGACTACTCTGGGGCCAACGTCCTGACTTTC
.	TRBV5-6	TRBJ1-2	.	CASSLASGFNGYTF	TGTGCCAGCAGCTTGGCCTCAGGATTTAATGGCTACACCTTC
.	TRBV7-8	TRBJ2-3	.	CASSPRTVSTDTQYF	TGTGCCAGCAGCCCTCGGACTGTATCTACAGATACGCAGTATTTT
.	TRBV5-4	TRBJ2-7	.	CASSLDRSYEQYF	TGTGCCAGCAGCTTGGACAGATCCTACGAGCAGTACTTC
.	TRBV4-1	TRBJ1-3	.	CASSQGHGRGSGNTIYF	TGCGCCAGCAGCCAAGGTCATGGCAGGGGTTCTGGAAACACCATATATTTT
TRBD1	TRBV27	TRBJ2-7	.	CASSLSPSPTGAYEQYF	TGTGCCAGCAGTCTATCCCCCTCCCCGACAGGGGCCTACGAGCAGTACTTC
TRBD1	TRBV5-1	TRBJ2-3	.	CASSFRDSRTDTQYF	TGCGCCAGCAGCTTCCGGGACAGTCGCACAGATACGCAGTATTTT
.	TRBV27	TRBJ2-7	.	CASSWSAGYEQYF	TGTGCCAGCAGTTGGAGTGCCGGCTACGAGCAGTACTTC
.	TRBV6-9	TRBJ2-7	.	CASSYTHRDEQYF	TGTGCCAGCAGTTATACCCACAGGGACGAGCAGTACTTC
.	TRBV11-2	TRBJ2-3	.	CASSLGTVVVRDTQYF	TGTGCCAGCAGCTTAGGGACAGTGGTTGTTCGGGATACGCAGTATTTT